The rows below give T cell receptor beta chains drawn from one sample of a study of shared clonotypes between healthy human individuals. The assay was immunoSEQ multiplex PCR, and TCRdb's table has in-frame clones only and misses some. This sample has 2 million or so clones, with 90% to 95% found just once. Sequencing input: naive CD4+ T cells sorted from blood. These receptors were taken from a man younger than 35 in good health. Each CDR3 is given without its conserved first and last residue. D genes are given only for firm matches.

D gene,V gene,J gene,CDR3 protein
TRBD2,TRBV6-4,TRBJ2-1,ASSEAGGAYNEQF
NA,TRBV29-1,TRBJ2-4,SVGSGTKKNIQY
NA,TRBV4-1,TRBJ1-2,ASSQDRGVDYGYT
NA,TRBV6-5,TRBJ1-6,ASSLSNNSPLH
TRBD1,TRBV11-2,TRBJ1-1,ASSPLQGAVTEAF
TRBD1,TRBV25-1,TRBJ2-3,ASSELGQGALGTQY
TRBD2,TRBV7-2,TRBJ2-2,ASSNPTSGGGTGELF
NA,TRBV25-1,TRBJ2-1,ASSELQGSVSYNEQF
NA,TRBV7-9,TRBJ2-1,ASSSLGGRTYNEQF
NA,TRBV20-1,TRBJ2-7,SARPVYEQY
NA,TRBV27,TRBJ2-2,ASSPPRVNTGELF
TRBD2,TRBV5-1,TRBJ2-1,ASSLGWEGYNEQF
TRBD1,TRBV5-1,TRBJ1-2,ASSLDGQVRGYT
TRBD2,TRBV25-1,TRBJ2-1,ASSVSGGFNNEQF
NA,TRBV19,TRBJ1-4,ASRRTVATNEKLF
TRBD1,TRBV5-1,TRBJ1-3,ASSLQLTGKVTGNTIY
TRBD1,TRBV2,TRBJ2-1,ASSSRDRGNNEQF
TRBD1,TRBV4-1,TRBJ1-1,ASSLSTGPMNTEAF